This TCR beta chain was documented in a study of the immune and genomic landscape of osteosarcoma (TCRdb year 2020). Some background on the complete study: A total of around 44 pediatric and adult patients with high-grade osteosarcoma made up the overall cohort, and the median age at diagnosis was around 25 years (range roughly 5-85). The cohort was enriched for poor-risk disease, as unfavorable pathologic response to standard therapy was shown in 73% of the cohort and less than 70% of the cohort were deceased. Patients in the overall cohort were under 65% male, and over 75% presented with localized disease at diagnosis. To define immunogenic potential, the study profiled osteosarcoma specimens using whole genome, RNA and T-cell receptor sequencing, along with immunohistochemistry and reverse phase protein arrays. To characterize the osteosarcoma immunogenomic landscape, the TCR sequencing results were combined with transcriptome, protein array and immunostaining data. The goal of the study was to explain why immune checkpoint inhibitors have shown limited clinical activity in osteosarcoma. Each of a few patients provided a couple of samples from the same tumor site. The research as a whole found: In five cases, the repertoire was dominated by a single hyperexpanded clone, and fewer than 100 T-cell clonotypes were detected in all five cases. No statistical method determined sample size because osteosarcoma is rare and all possible samples were collected. The clonality benchmarks were taken from external normal skin and healthy peripheral blood data instead of from matched normal tissue. Along with the frozen tumor specimens, matched blood was collected from just two patients. Overall, productive TCR clonality was low, with an average of 0.09 and a maximum of 0.3, which suggests limited T-cell clonal expansion. TCR productive clonality was greater in the immune-hot C3 cluster than in the cold C1 cluster, although TCR productive clonality remained low overall.

Concerning this clone itself: This clone's antigen is unknown. No much larger clone is present one base from it, and per-base qualities are unavailable.

The ImmunoSEQ Assay (Adaptive Biotechnologies) was used to immunosequence the CDR3 regions of the TCR beta chain. Concerning the study's data processing: TCRB rearrangements, read counts, read proportions and gene usage were exported through the ImmunoSEQ Analyzer platform. T-cell clonality was calculated on productive rearrangements as 1 minus Pielou's evenness. In the clonal space homeostasis analysis, clonotypes were grouped as rare, small, medium, large or hyperexpanded (0.01 to 1 of the repertoire). TCR productive clonality was compared across immune clusters C1, C2 and C3 using the Wilcoxon rank sum test. The immuneACCESS repertoire file appears here via TCRdb, limited to in-frame rearrangements. These files lack a portion of the clones; in checked studies, under half of the deficit traces to unresolved V genes, and the cause of the others is not known. Clonal size and the V and J genes are those of that table, whereas D and trimming came from the DNA. Across this sample there are 1,500 to 2,000 clones, with around 69% seen only once. The ten largest clones capture 18% of the sample.

Specimens were post-treatment primary, local recurrence and metastasis tumors from poor-prognosis patients. Frozen resected lung metastases of osteosarcoma were used as metastasis specimens. Trimming costs V 0 bases and J 2 bases, and their ends lie 6 bases apart. Measured from the cysteine to the phenylalanine, the CDR3 is 14 residues long. The sequence is cut down to CDR3 DNA, 42 bases in frame from base 1. CDR1 and CDR2 were assigned from the germline V gene as SGHVS and FQNEAQ. This TCR was sampled from a boy aged 5-17 years with osteosarcoma. The age is the age at diagnosis. Sequenced sample: metastatic tumor tissue from the lung. This specimen's cell subset or site label, interpreted: lung metastasis of osteosarcoma. The chain couples TRBV7-8 to TRBJ2-3; the D gene cannot be named for sure. The CDR3 reads CASSLAHITDTQYF. The sequenced DNA is TGTGCCAGCAGCTTAGCCCACATCACAGATACGCAGTATTTT.